Sequencing of this TCR beta chain was carried out in a study of spatial heterogeneity in lung cancer. As for the study in general: Matched bulk RNA-seq yielded a T cell module score, and TCR transcript counts in tumor regions correlated strongly with that score. Study observations and caveats: Counts that tracked tumor mutation counts were those of expanded intratumoral alpha and beta TCRs.

TCRdb itself ran the 5' RACE reads through MiXCR, one entry per CDR3 protein. The sample carries 17,000 or so distinct CDR3 sequences, 6.2% recorded once. The table lists this clonotype with many counts. What it binds is not known. Found in a library prepared for alpha chains, this beta chain is an off-target read, and its abundance has little meaning. Time point given: sample taken at primary tumor resection. The germline CDR1 and CDR2 sequences are SGHDT and YYEEEE. This CDR3 has 13 amino acids. Trimming removed 2 bases at V and 0 bases at J, with 5 bases between. V is TRBV5-6 and J is TRBJ1-1; D call uncertain. The sample here was lung tumor tissue, taken at surgery. The receptor's source is a male donor with early-stage non-small cell lung cancer. CDR3 protein: CASSLPMNTEAFF. CDR3 nucleotide sequence: TGTGCCAGCAGCTTACCAATGAACACTGAAGCTTTCTTT.